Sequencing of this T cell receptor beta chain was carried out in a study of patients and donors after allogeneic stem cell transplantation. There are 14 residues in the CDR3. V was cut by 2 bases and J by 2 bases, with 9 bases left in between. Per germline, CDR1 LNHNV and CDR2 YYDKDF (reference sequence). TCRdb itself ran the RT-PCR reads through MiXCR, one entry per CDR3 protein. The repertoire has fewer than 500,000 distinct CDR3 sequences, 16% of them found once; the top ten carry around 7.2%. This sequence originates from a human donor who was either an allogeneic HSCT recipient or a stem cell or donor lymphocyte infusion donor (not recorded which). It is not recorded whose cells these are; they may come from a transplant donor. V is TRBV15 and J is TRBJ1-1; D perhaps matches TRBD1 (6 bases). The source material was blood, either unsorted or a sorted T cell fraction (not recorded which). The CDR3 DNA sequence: TGTGCCACCAGCAGAACCAGGGGAAACACTGAAGCTTTCTTT. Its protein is CATSRTRGNTEAFF.